This T cell receptor (beta chain) was sequenced during a study of T cells in Graves' hyperthyroidism and ophthalmopathy. Whole-study context: The blood sample was taken at first diagnosis, before treatment began.

The source material, RNA transcripts, was used to amplify TCR beta CDR3 regions. The HTBI primer set drove a first-round RT-PCR of the TCR CDR3. One entry per CDR3 protein, called by TCRdb with MiXCR from the multiplex PCR reads. The sample consists of 130,000 or so distinct CDR3 sequences, roughly a fifth of them appearing once. Disease duration under 2 months; hyperthyroidism patients were aged 18 to 65. The CDR3 totals 16 residues. Trimming cost V 6 bases and J 0 bases, with 15 bases left between them. CDR1 and CDR2 (germline): LNHDA, SQIVND (reference sequence). The V gene is TRBV19, the J gene TRBJ2-1; a possible D gene is TRBD2 (6 bases). The clonotype was recovered from a woman aged 45-65 years with Graves' hyperthyroidism that later progressed to Graves' ophthalmopathy. Sequenced material: blood. CDR3 coding DNA: TGTGCCAGTAGAAACCTGGCTAGCGCCTCCTACAATGAGCAGTTCTTC. Amino acid sequence: CASRNLASASYNEQFF. The variable domain in full, completed from reference TRBV19 and TRBJ2-1, reads DGGITQSPKYLFRKEGQNVTLSCEQNLNHDAMYWYRQDPGQGLRLIYYSQIVNDFQKGDIAEGYSVSREKKESFPLTVTSAQKNPTAFYLCASRNLASASYNEQFFGPGTRLTVL.